Described below is a single TCR beta chain sequence and its context. The protocol was immunoSEQ multiplex PCR, while the TCRdb copy is restricted to in-frame clones and leaves out a portion. The repertoire has tens of thousands of clones, over 60% of them found once; the top ten carry roughly 0.8%. The CDR3 consists of 15 residues. This entry comes from a study of memory CD4+ T cells and cytomegalovirus serostatus. Single viable CD3+CD4+CD8-CD45RO+ cells were sorted as the memory CD4+ T cells. Input material: memory CD4+ T cells from blood. V usage is TRBV21-1 and J usage is TRBJ1-5. TRBV21-1 is marked as a pseudogene. The sequence was obtained from an adult in good health and CMV-seronegative. The CDR3 here is CASSKVCRVVQPQHF. In nucleotides, the CDR3 is TGTGCCAGCAGCAAAGTGTGCCGGGTAGTTCAGCCCCAGCATTTT.